This T cell receptor beta chain comes out of a study of CD8 T cells in Susac syndrome. Overall study: When blood was drawn, patients with Susac syndrome were on intravenous immunoglobulin alone, on corticosteroids, or therapy-naive.

CDR1 is LNHDA, CDR2 SQIVND, per germline (reference sequence). Deletions cut 5 bases from V and 6 bases from J, with 12 bases between. The CDR3 length is 13 residues. Whole-study findings and limits: CD8+ clonal expansion in Susac peaked in TEMRA cells and active patients. In total CD8+ repertoires, roughly 16 Susac-specific public clones were detected, and CD8+ TEMRA repertoires contained roughly five.

Random hexamers were used to reverse transcribe an amount of about 0.5 to 1 ug RNA. Multiplex PCR with immunoSEQ amplified the TCR beta CDR3 across 54 Vbeta and 13 Jbeta. Each CDR3 protein is one row after TCRdb ran MiXCR on the immunoSEQ multiplex PCR reads. The table has around 81,000 distinct CDR3 sequences, approximately 95% seen once. A note on this clonotype: Its specificity is not known.

Sequencing was done on a sample of CD8+ T cells from PBMCs. The sequence came from a human donor with Susac syndrome. V usage is TRBV19 and J usage is TRBJ2-3, with D uncertain. Here the CDR3 reads CASSAGLGDTQYF. The CDR3 DNA is TGTGCCAGTAGTGCAGGTTTGGGGGATACGCAGTATTTT. The full variable domain, with the rest looked up from reference TRBV19 and TRBJ2-3, is DGGITQSPKYLFRKEGQNVTLSCEQNLNHDAMYWYRQDPGQGLRLIYYSQIVNDFQKGDIAEGYSVSREKKESFPLTVTSAQKNPTAFYLCASSAGLGDTQYFGPGTRLTVL.